Detailed here is one T cell receptor (beta chain). The antigen remains unidentified. The data were obtained in a study of T cell responses to AZD1222 COVID-19 vaccine. Study-wide points: Nearly half of spike-specific TCRs reportedly target variant regions that are unmutated in the B.1.351 and B.1.1.7 variants.

The CDR3 is 16 residues long. The germline V gene has CDR1 SNHLY and CDR2 FYNNEI. Trimming took 2 bases from V and 2 from J, leaving 12 bases between them. Produced via immunoSEQ multiplex PCR; TCRdb's table is partial and in-frame only. The data contain 110,000 to 150,000 clones, 80% to 95% of them singletons. This sequence was found in an adult in good health. The specimen was peripheral blood, collected on day 0 of AZD1222 vaccination. J is TRBJ2-2 and V is TRBV2; D gene ambiguous. The DNA for the CDR3 is TGTGCCAGCAGTGAATGGGATACACCCAACACCGGGGAGCTGTTTTTT. This translates into CASSEWDTPNTGELFF.